These 25 T cell receptor beta chains originate from one sample sequenced in a study of blood T cell repertoires in COVID-19 (dated by TCRdb to between 2020 and 2021). The receptor library was made with the immunoSEQ multiplex PCR assay. Here the immuneACCESS table is served through TCRdb, limited to in-frame sequences with V and J called. Missing clones are a known gap in these copies; in checked studies unresolved V genes cover under half, and the rest lacks a known reason. Within this sample are 95,000 to 150,000 clones, with around three quarters of them counted one time only. About 40% of the sample rests with the top ten. The sample taken for sequencing was peripheral blood. Source of these receptors: a man aged 35-49 years with active or convalescent COVID-19.

The chain couples TRBV27 to TRBJ2-7; tentative D call: TRBD2 (5 bases). V gave up 5 bases and J gave up 6 bases, with 11 bases separating them. The CDR3 runs 12 residues. The V gene's germline CDR1 is MNHEY and CDR2 SMNVEV (reference sequence). The CDR3 spells CASSHGLGEQYF. The CDR3 region has the DNA TGTGCCAGCAGTCATGGACTGGGCGAGCAGTACTTC.

The chain has TRBV5-4 and TRBJ2-4; the match to TRBD1 covers 8 bases. J was trimmed by 2 bases and V by 3 bases; bases with no gene match: 7. Germline values: CDR1 SGHNT, CDR2 YYREEE (reference sequence). The CDR3 totals 16 residues. The CDR3 protein is CASSYGQGLTKNIQYF. CDR3 DNA: TGTGCCAGCAGCTACGGACAGGGACTTACCAAAAACATTCAGTACTTC.

This clone came up a few times. The chain employs TRBV29-1 and TRBJ1-6; tentative D call: TRBD1 (5 bases). The CDR3 length is 16 residues. V was shortened by 5 bases and J by 5 bases, with 19 bases between the two germline ends. Germline assignment: CDR1 SQVTM and CDR2 ANQGSEA. The CDR3 protein is CSVLPAHQGNNSPLHF. CDR3 in DNA: TGCAGCGTTCTGCCAGCCCACCAGGGTAATAATTCACCCCTCCACTTT.

The J gene is TRBJ2-5, the V gene TRBV4-1, with no clear D. Per the germline V gene, CDR1 is MGHRA and CDR2 is YSYEKL. The CDR3 spans 13 residues. V lost 1 base, J lost 5 bases, and 8 bases lay in between. The CDR3 loop is CASSQGLGETQYF. The CDR3 DNA reads TGCGCCAGCAGCCAAGGACTTGGGGAGACCCAGTACTTC.

The chain employs TRBV30 and TRBJ1-4; TRBD1 aligns across 9 bases. The CDR3 sequence is 15 residues long. Germline CDR1 GTSNPN, CDR2 SVGIG (reference sequence). The J segment lost 8 bases and the V segment lost 3 bases, leaving 10 bases of the junction unmatched. DNA of the CDR3: TGTGCCTGGAGCGAAGGGACAGGGAGTCGGGAAAAACTGTTTTTT. Its translation: CAWSEGTGSREKLFF.

The genes are TRBV7-9 and TRBJ1-3, with D unclear. V gave up 5 bases and J gave up 3 bases, with 8 bases separating them. The CDR3 covers 13 residues. The germline V gene has CDR1 SEHNR and CDR2 FQNEAQ (reference sequence). CDR3 region: CASSQTGGNTIYF. CDR3 DNA sequence: TGTGCCAGCAGCCAGACGGGTGGAAACACCATATATTTT.

This clone was recorded only once. The CDR3 region is CAWNEIQGPPYGYTF. In DNA form, the CDR3 reads TGTGCCTGGAACGAGATACAGGGCCCTCCGTATGGCTACACCTTC. The rearrangement uses TRBV30 and TRBJ1-2, with D tentatively TRBD1 (6 bases). With 4 bases removed from V and 5 bases from J, the gap between germline ends came to 20 bases. The V gene's germline CDR1 is GTSNPN and CDR2 SVGIG (reference sequence). CDR3 length equals 15 residues.

The V gene is TRBV28, the J gene TRBJ1-6, with a tentative D call TRBD1 (5 bases). CDR1 and CDR2 (germline): MDHEN, SYDVKM. Deletions cut 4 bases from V and 7 bases from J, with 11 bases between. CDR3 length: 14 residues. The CDR3 nucleotides read TGTGCCAGCAGTTGGGGCAGGGAAAATTCACCCCTCCACTTT. Its translation is CASSWGRENSPLHF.

This clone was seen once. The chain couples TRBV10-3 to TRBJ2-1, with D possibly matching TRBD2 (5 bases). V was trimmed by 9 bases and J by 6 bases, leaving 9 bases between them. Germline CDR1 is ENHRY and CDR2 is SYGVKD. The CDR3 has 11 residues. DNA for the CDR3: TGTGCCATAGGACTGGGCAATGAGCAGTTCTTC. It encodes CAIGLGNEQFF.

J is TRBJ1-1 and V is TRBV12-2; the table's TRBD1 call for D was not verified on the DNA. TRBV12-2 is listed as a pseudogene. This CDR3 is 17 amino acids long. The CDR3 loop is CASRLALGDSKVIEAFF. The CDR3 DNA reads TGTGCAAGTCGCTTAGCGTTAGGGGACAGTAAGGTGATTGAAGCTTTCTTT.

This clone has only one observation. V and J are TRBV4-1 and TRBJ1-1; no clear D. Germline lookup yields CDR1 MGHRA and CDR2 YSYEKL. There are 15 residues in the CDR3. V dropped 0 bases and J dropped 1 base, with 9 bases sitting between them. The CDR3 protein is CASSQDSNSNTEAFF. The CDR3 coding sequence is TGCGCCAGCAGCCAAGACTCCAACTCGAACACTGAAGCTTTCTTT.

The gene calls are TRBV19 and TRBJ2-2; a weak D match, TRBD2 (6 bases). Per the germline V gene, CDR1 is LNHDA and CDR2 is SQIVND (reference sequence). This CDR3 comprises 13 residues. V was clipped by 1 base and J by 6 bases, with 6 bases between them. CDR3 loop: CASSIAGAGELFF. CDR3 in DNA: TGTGCCAGTAGTATAGCGGGGGCCGGGGAGCTGTTTTTT.

This sequence joins TRBV6-6 and TRBJ1-1; D gene unclear. The CDR3 spans 14 residues. Germline V gene lookup returns CDR1 MNHNY and CDR2 SVGAGI (reference sequence). Trimming stripped 9 bases from V and 5 bases from J, with 19 bases between. The DNA of the CDR3 is TGTGCCAGTACCCGGGAGAGGGAAGGTACTGAAGCTTTCTTT. It codes for CASTREREGTEAFF.

V is TRBV24-1 and J is TRBJ2-3; D perhaps matches TRBD2 (6 bases). The CDR3 is 15 residues long. V was clipped by 0 bases and J by 5 bases, with 11 bases between them. Germline V gives CDR1 KGHDR, CDR2 SFDVKD. DNA for the CDR3: TGTGCCACCAGTGATTTGCAAGGAGGGCTAGATACGCAGTATTTT. Translation gives CATSDLQGGLDTQYF.

This sequence joins TRBV7-9 and TRBJ2-5; a weak D match, TRBD2 (6 bases). V was trimmed by 1 base and J by 1 base, leaving 10 bases between them. This CDR3 spans 15 amino acids. CDR1 is SEHNR, CDR2 FQNEAQ, per germline (reference sequence). CDR3 in amino acids: CASSLDRGIQETQYF. Written as DNA, the CDR3 is TGTGCCAGCAGCTTAGACCGGGGGATCCAAGAGACCCAGTACTTC.

V usage is TRBV6-5 and J usage is TRBJ1-6; maybe TRBD1 (5 bases). The CDR3 runs 11 residues. Trimming pared 5 bases from V and 16 bases from J, leaving 12 bases between. Germline CDR1 reads MNHEY; CDR2 reads SVGAGI. The CDR3 region has the DNA TGTGCCAGCAGTAATTCGGGACTGCTCCACTTT. Encoded protein: CASSNSGLLHF.

The chain uses TRBV7-9 and TRBJ1-1; D is unresolved. Per the germline V gene, CDR1 is SEHNR and CDR2 is FQNEAQ (reference sequence). The V and J ends lost 2 bases and 4 bases respectively, with 8 bases between them. The CDR3 extends over 13 amino acids. CDR3 loop: CASSLLTGTEAFF. As DNA, the CDR3 is TGTGCCAGCAGCTTATTGACGGGCACTGAAGCTTTCTTT.

V gene TRBV19 combines with J gene TRBJ1-1; 9 bases are a match to TRBD1. The V gene end was trimmed by 2 bases and the J gene end by 1 base; junction bases not matched to a gene: 5. Germline V CDR1 and CDR2: LNHDA, SQIVND (reference sequence). The CDR3 runs to 16 residues. CDR3 sequence (DNA): TGTGCCAGTAGTATATTGGACAGGGGCGCGAACACTGAAGCTTTCTTT. Translating gives CASSILDRGANTEAFF.

The V gene is TRBV4-3, the J gene TRBJ1-1, with a weak D call TRBD1 (5 bases). This CDR3 spans 18 amino acids. Trimming took 0 bases from V and 3 from J, leaving 20 bases between them. Germline assignment: CDR1 LGHNA and CDR2 YSLEER. The chain's CDR3 is CASSQDPPPGGSDTEAFF. CDR3 bases: TGCGCCAGCAGCCAAGATCCCCCCCCCGGGGGTTCGGACACTGAAGCTTTCTTT.

V usage is TRBV28 and J usage is TRBJ1-2; the D gene is possibly TRBD1 (5 bases). The V end lost 3 bases, the J end lost 7 bases, and 15 bases lay between the germline ends. This CDR3 region has 14 residues. Germline loops: CDR1 MDHEN, CDR2 SYDVKM. CDR3 residues: CASSFGGRVSGYTF. The CDR3, as DNA: TGTGCCAGCAGTTTTGGTGGCAGGGTCAGTGGCTACACCTTC.

The chain recombines TRBV5-4 with TRBJ2-2, with D possibly TRBD1 on 6 matching bases. V lost 4 bases to trimming and J lost 0 bases, with 13 bases between them. Looked up from germline, CDR1 is SGHNT and CDR2 is YYREEE (reference sequence). This CDR3 is built from 16 residues. The CDR3 region has the DNA TGTGCCAGCAGCAAAGACAGGTTCCCGAACACCGGGGAGCTGTTTTTT. It encodes CASSKDRFPNTGELFF.

CDR3 protein: CASSSSGFLSSYNSPLHF. The DNA of the CDR3 is TGTGCCAGCAGTTCCTCGGGGTTTCTGAGCTCCTATAATTCACCCCTCCACTTT. This sequence joins TRBV28 and TRBJ1-6, with unresolved D. Per germline, CDR1 MDHEN and CDR2 SYDVKM. CDR3 length: 18 amino acids. V lost 4 bases, J lost 0 bases, and 16 bases lay in between.

CDR3 sequence: CASSQDWYSATMRGNTIYF. The CDR3 bases are TGTGCCAGCAGCCAAGACTGGTATAGCGCGACGATGAGAGGAAACACCATATATTTT. The genes are TRBV14 and TRBJ1-3; D remains ambiguous. V was pared by 0 bases and J by 4 bases, with 22 bases between. The CDR3 spans 19 residues. CDR1 SGHDN and CDR2 FVKESK come from the germline V gene.

The rearrangement links TRBV12-3 or TRBV12-4 to TRBJ1-5, with 7 nucleotides matching TRBD1. The V gene end was trimmed by 7 bases and the J gene end by 9 bases; junction bases not matched to a gene: 9. The CDR3 runs to 13 residues. The CDR3, as DNA: TGTGCCAGCACCCAGACAGGGCTGGGGCCCCAGCATTTT. It yields the protein CASTQTGLGPQHF.

About this clone itself: In the same sample, other DNA sequences code for this CDR3. This chain joins TRBV6-5 and TRBJ1-2; the match to TRBD1 covers 7 bases. CDR3 length: 13 residues. Looked up from germline, CDR1 is MNHEY and CDR2 is SVGAGI. V was clipped by 6 bases and J by 4 bases; unmatched bases: 5. Written as DNA, the CDR3 is TGTGCCAGCAGCAGGACAGGTGGCTATGGCTACACCTTC. It codes for CASSRTGGYGYTF.